Following are 24 T cell receptor beta chains from one sample sequenced in a study of human T cells and chemical hapten exposure. From the RACE reads, TCRdb called clonotypes with MiXCR, one entry per CDR3 protein. The sample contains approximately 100,000 distinct CDR3 sequences, roughly 11% of which appear only once. The time point denotes: patch test 1, 2 weeks after DPC sensitization. Specified treatment: therapeutic diphenylcyclopropenone sensitization with weekly scalp DPC. The sample consisted of whole blood, taken in connection with sensitization to the hapten diphenylcyclopropenone (DPC). These receptors all come from a woman aged 40 to 50 with alopecia areata. Some clones in this sample may be carry-over from other donors' samples.

This clonotype was counted ten times or more. The gene calls are TRBV28 and TRBJ2-5; D not resolved. The germline V gene encodes CDR1 MDHEN and CDR2 SYDVKM. V was cut by 4 bases and J by 7 bases, with 16 bases left in between. This CDR3 spans 14 amino acids. The CDR3 region has the DNA TGTGCCAGCAGTTCGGATGGACCCCGCGGGACCCAGTACTTC. This encodes CASSSDGPRGTQYF.

V gene TRBV1 combines with J gene TRBJ1-2. TRBV1 is reported as a pseudogene. The CDR3 length is 15 residues. The CDR3 here is CTSSPVCRTNYGYTF. Written as DNA, the CDR3 is TGCACCAGCAGCCCCGTTTGTAGAACTAACTATGGCTACACCTTC.

This clonotype has more than one count but fewer than ten. A much larger clone lies one base from this, so it may be a read error. The chain links TRBV5-1 to TRBJ2-5; D gene ambiguous. The CDR3 is 12 amino acids. Germline CDR1 is SGHRS and CDR2 is YFSETQ. V shed 0 bases and J shed 0 bases, with 0 bases lying between them. Written as DNA, the CDR3 is TGCGCCAGCAGCTTGGACCAAGAGACCCAGTACTTC. This translates into CASSLDQETQYF.

The table lists this clonotype with many counts. The CDR3 loop is CASSESGLAGATGDEQYF. Here the CDR3 DNA reads TGTGCCAGCAGCGAATCGGGACTAGCGGGGGCCACAGGAGACGAGCAGTACTTC. The gene calls are TRBV7-2 and TRBJ2-7; 14 nucleotides line up with TRBD2. The germline V gene encodes CDR1 SGHTA and CDR2 FQGNSA. The CDR3 runs 18 residues. Losses at the gene ends were 5 bases for V and 5 bases for J; bases not matched to a gene: 14.

The rearrangement uses TRBV18 and TRBJ1-1; unclear D gene. This CDR3 region has 13 residues. Germline-derived CDR1 and CDR2 are KGHSH and LQKENI. Trimming pared 3 bases from V and 8 bases from J, leaving 13 bases between. In DNA form, the CDR3 reads TGTGCCAGCTCACCCTCCGACTCAAGGGAAGCTTTCTTT. Translated: CASSPSDSREAFF.

This clonotype was seen a handful of times. The chain couples TRBV20-1 to TRBJ2-7; D not certain. CDR1 is DFQATT and CDR2 is SNEGSKA in the germline V gene (reference sequence). V was pared by 6 bases and J by 2 bases, with 8 bases between. The CDR3 runs to 11 residues. The CDR3 loop is CSATITYEQYF. Written as DNA, the CDR3 is TGCAGTGCGACAATTACCTACGAGCAGTACTTC.

This clonotype was seen repeatedly, ten times or more. The V and J genes are TRBV5-8 and TRBJ2-4; D is tentatively TRBD1 or TRBD2 (5 bases each). Trimming pared 5 bases from V and 0 bases from J, leaving 21 bases between. Germline V gives CDR1 SGHTS, CDR2 YDEGEE. The CDR3 length is 18 residues. The CDR3 region has the DNA TGTGCCAGCAGTTATTTGAGGGGCCAAAAGATAGCCAAAAACATTCAGTACTTC. Translating gives CASSYLRGQKIAKNIQYF.

This clonotype was picked up many times. The chain recombines TRBV12-3 or TRBV12-4 with TRBJ2-1, with a weak D call TRBD2 (7 bases). The CDR3 runs 16 residues. Trimming cost V 4 bases and J 4 bases, with 17 bases left between them. The CDR3 region is CASSSGGGGRYNEQFF. For the CDR3, the DNA is TGTGCCAGCAGTTCGGGGGGCGGGGGCCGGTACAATGAGCAGTTCTTC.

The sample holds many counts of this clonotype. The J gene is TRBJ2-7, the V gene TRBV19; maybe TRBD2 (5 bases). CDR1 and CDR2 from the germline V gene are LNHDA and SQIVND (reference sequence). Trimming removed 4 bases from V and 0 bases from J, with 10 bases in between. The CDR3 sequence is 14 residues long. CDR3 sequence reads: CASSTGRNSYEQYF. Here the CDR3 DNA reads TGTGCCAGTAGTACGGGAAGAAACTCCTACGAGCAGTACTTC.

The table lists this clonotype with a few counts. The rearrangement links TRBV7-9 to TRBJ1-1; unclear D gene. The V end was cut by 3 bases, the J end by 0 bases, with 11 bases between. CDR3 size: 15 residues. Germline lookup yields CDR1 SEHNR and CDR2 FQNEAQ (reference sequence). CDR3 residues: CASSLGSFMNTEAFF. CDR3 DNA sequence: TGTGCCAGCAGCTTGGGCAGCTTCATGAACACTGAAGCTTTCTTT.

This clonotype appeared a few times. V is TRBV7-3 and J is TRBJ2-5; no firm D call. V was trimmed by 0 bases and J by 5 bases, leaving 4 bases between them. CDR1 is SGHTA, CDR2 FQGTGA, per germline. There are 12 residues in the CDR3. CDR3 in amino acids: CASSLTEETQYF. The CDR3 bases are TGTGCCAGCAGCTTAACGGAGGAGACCCAGTACTTC.

In this sample, this clonotype turned up many times. The chain has TRBV5-6 and TRBJ2-5, with D possibly matching TRBD1 (5 bases). Trimming left V 4 bases short and J 4 bases short, with 23 bases between. The CDR3 runs 17 residues. CDR1 and CDR2 from the germline V gene are SGHDT and YYEEEE. CDR3 residues: CASSRSRALKGLETQYF. CDR3 coding DNA: TGTGCCAGCAGCCGGAGCCGGGCCCTAAAGGGGTTAGAGACCCAGTACTTC.

The chain recombines TRBV5-4 with TRBJ1-1; possibly TRBD1 for D (6 bases). V was trimmed by 4 bases and J by 0 bases, leaving 7 bases between them. This CDR3 has 13 residues. Germline V CDR1 and CDR2: SGHNT, YYREEE (reference sequence). CDR3 bases: TGTGCCAGCAGCCGGGACATGAACACTGAAGCTTTCTTT. It yields the protein CASSRDMNTEAFF. The whole variable domain, filled in from reference TRBV5-4 and TRBJ1-1, reads ETGVTQSPTHLIKTRGQQVTLRCSSQSGHNTVSWYQQALGQGPQFIFQYYREEENGRGNFPPRFSGLQFPNYSSELNVNALELDDSALYLCASSRDMNTEAFFGQGTRLTVV.

A word on this clonotype: Since a much larger clone is just one base distant, this may be a read error. The rearrangement joins TRBV6-6 to TRBJ1-1; 7 nucleotides match TRBD1. This CDR3 has 14 amino acids. Germline CDR1 reads MNHNY; CDR2 reads SVGAGI (reference sequence). This CDR3 reads CASSYSGQTYEASF. The CDR3 bases are TGTGCCAGCAGTTACTCGGGACAGACCTATGAAGCTTCCTTT.

There are a few counts of this clonotype. The chain uses TRBV7-8 and TRBJ2-2; no reliable D call. The ends were cut back, 3 bases at V and 5 bases at J, with 10 bases in the middle. CDR3 length: 14 residues. Germline values: CDR1 SGHVS, CDR2 FQNEAQ. CDR3 residues: CASSFGSWTGELFF. The CDR3, as DNA: TGTGCCAGCAGCTTCGGGTCGTGGACCGGGGAGCTGTTTTTT.

This clonotype came up many times. The genes are TRBV12-3 or TRBV12-4 and TRBJ1-5, with D hard to call. The CDR3 extends over 15 amino acids. The ends were cut back, 8 bases at V and 3 bases at J, with 17 bases in the middle. The CDR3 loop is CASLPHGNINQPQHF. CDR3 nucleotide sequence: TGTGCCAGCCTACCCCATGGGAACATCAATCAGCCCCAGCATTTT.

The J gene is TRBJ1-6, the V gene TRBV6-2 or TRBV6-3; no clear D. V lost 11 bases to trimming and J lost 7 bases, with 6 bases between them. Per the germline V gene, CDR1 is MNHEY and CDR2 is SVGEGT. The CDR3 is 10 amino acids. As DNA, the CDR3 is TGTGCCGTGGAAAATTCACCCCTCCACTTT. Translated: CAVENSPLHF.

This clonotype has just a few counts. V and J are TRBV6-4 and TRBJ2-1; 9 positions match TRBD2. The CDR3 covers 13 residues. The J segment lost 13 bases and the V segment lost 0 bases, leaving 4 bases of the junction unmatched. Germline CDR1 reads MRHNA; CDR2 reads SNTAGT. As DNA, the CDR3 is TGTGCCAGCAGTGACTCTCTAGCGGGACCCCAGTTCTTC. Amino acid sequence: CASSDSLAGPQFF.

This clonotype was observed a few times. The chain carries TRBV6-2 or TRBV6-3 and TRBJ1-1; possibly TRBD1 for D (5 bases). The germline V and J ends were trimmed by 5 bases and 0 bases, with 19 bases remaining between them. The CDR3 is made up of 17 amino acids. Germline V lookup: CDR1 MNHEY, CDR2 SVGEGT. The CDR3 DNA reads TGTGCCAGCAGTCCTAGGATCAGGGCTCCGGTGAACACTGAAGCTTTCTTT. Amino acid sequence: CASSPRIRAPVNTEAFF.

This clonotype showed up many times. The chain has TRBV7-2 and TRBJ1-5; D ambiguous. The CDR3 is 17 amino acids. CDR1 SGHTA and CDR2 FQGNSA come from the germline V gene. V lost 0 bases, J lost 7 bases, and 19 bases lay in between. The CDR3 is CASSLASPGAVGQPQHF. CDR3 bases: TGTGCCAGCAGCTTAGCTTCCCCAGGAGCGGTTGGACAGCCCCAGCATTTT.

This clonotype was counted between two and nine times. This rearrangement joins TRBV6-2 or TRBV6-3 to TRBJ2-3; D is ambiguous. The CDR3 totals 12 residues. CDR1 and CDR2 from the germline V gene are MNHEY and SVGEGT. With 8 bases removed from V and 2 bases from J, the gap between germline ends came to 8 bases. The CDR3 region is CASGPFTDTQYF. DNA of the CDR3: TGTGCCAGCGGGCCATTCACAGATACGCAGTATTTT.

This clonotype has at least ten counts. Here the CDR3 DNA reads TGTGCCAGCAGTTCCCACACAACCGGGGCGCAGTACTTC. It is translated as CASSSHTTGAQYF. The J gene is TRBJ2-7, the V gene TRBV28, with D possibly called TRBD1 or TRBD2 (5 bases each). CDR1 is MDHEN, CDR2 SYDVKM, per germline. The V gene lost 4 bases and the J gene lost 9 bases, with 16 bases spanning the gap. The CDR3 has 13 residues.

This chain connects TRBV28 to TRBJ2-1, with unresolved D. In germline, CDR1 is MDHEN, CDR2 SYDVKM. This CDR3 is built from 13 residues. With 6 bases removed from V and 4 bases from J, the gap between germline ends came to 10 bases. The CDR3 sequence is CASSRGVYNEQFF. The DNA for the CDR3 is TGTGCCAGCAGCCGCGGAGTTTACAATGAGCAGTTCTTC. The full variable domain, its missing parts supplied by reference TRBV28 and TRBJ2-1, is DVKVTQSSRYLVKRTGEKVFLECVQDMDHENMFWYRQDPGLGLRLIYFSYDVKMKEKGDIPEGYSVSREKKERFSLILESASTNQTSMYLCASSRGVYNEQFFGPGTRLTVL.

The chain combines TRBV10-3 with TRBJ1-3; the match to TRBD1 covers 7 bases. Losses at the gene ends were 2 bases for V and 0 bases for J; bases not matched to a gene: 4. Per the germline V gene, CDR1 is ENHRY and CDR2 is SYGVKD. This CDR3 spans 16 amino acids. Here the CDR3 DNA reads TGTGCCATCAGTGAGGGAGACAGGGTCTCTGGAAACACCATATATTTT. Translation gives CAISEGDRVSGNTIYF.